One and the same sample provided the 14 T cell receptor beta chains below, sequenced in a study of blood T cell repertoires in COVID-19. The method was immunoSEQ multiplex PCR; TCRdb's version includes in-frame clones alone and lacks a portion of them. Found here are around 230,000 clones, 85% of them singletons; the top ten hold less than 6.5%. Sequenced material: peripheral blood. The receptors come from a man aged 50 to 59 with COVID-19, enrolled during active disease.

This chain uses TRBV5-1 with TRBJ1-1, with 7 positions matching TRBD1. V gave up 3 bases and J gave up 0 bases; unmatched junction bases: 5. This CDR3 spans 15 amino acids. Looked up from germline, CDR1 is SGHRS and CDR2 is YFSETQ. CDR3 amino acids: CASSSGTAMNTEAFF. CDR3 sequence (DNA): TGCGCCAGCAGCTCGGGGACAGCTATGAACACTGAAGCTTTCTTT.

CDR3 DNA sequence: TGTGCCAGCAGTGAAGGGACAGGGTACTTCTACGAGCAGTACTTC. Protein: CASSEGTGYFYEQYF. The gene calls are TRBV6-1 and TRBJ2-7; 8 positions match TRBD1. Per germline, CDR1 MNHNS and CDR2 SASEGT. The CDR3 totals 15 residues. Trimming removed 1 base from V and 3 bases from J; junction bases left unmatched: 5.

This chain connects TRBV7-8 to TRBJ1-5; D unclear. Trimming left V 1 base short and J 3 bases short, with 7 bases between. The germline V gene has CDR1 SGHVS and CDR2 FQNEAQ. The CDR3 has 14 residues. The CDR3 here is CASSLGGNNQPQHF. The CDR3 region has the DNA TGTGCCAGCAGCTTAGGAGGGAACAATCAGCCCCAGCATTTT.

As DNA, the CDR3 is TGTGCCAGCAGTGCGAGCGGGGGGGCCGTTGGGAATGAGCAGTTCTTC. Its translation is CASSASGGAVGNEQFF. The rearrangement links TRBV2 to TRBJ2-1, with 10 bases that match TRBD2. V lost 4 bases, J lost 7 bases, and 10 bases stayed unmatched. The CDR3 is 16 residues long. Germline CDR1 reads SNHLY; CDR2 reads FYNNEI.

This clone was seen a few times. This rearrangement joins TRBV3-1 (or the pseudogene TRBV3-2) to TRBJ2-7; TRBD2 matches at 7 bases. Germline trimming cut 1 base from V and 6 bases from J; bases unmatched to any gene: 12. This CDR3 is built from 16 residues. CDR1 is LGHDT, CDR2 YNNKEL, per germline (reference sequence). The CDR3 bases are TGTGCCAGCAGCCAAGGGTCCTCTAGCGGTTGGGGCGAGCAGTACTTC. It specifies CASSQGSSSGWGEQYF.

The V call is TRBV30, the J call TRBJ1-2; D possibly corresponds to TRBD1 (5 bases). The CDR3 is 14 residues long. Trimming removed 2 bases from V and 0 bases from J, with 10 bases in between. Looked up from germline, CDR1 is GTSNPN and CDR2 is SVGIG (reference sequence). The CDR3 nucleotides are TGTGCCTGGAGTCGGGACTCCTCTAACTATGGCTACACCTTC. Translated, it gives CAWSRDSSNYGYTF.

The CDR3 coding sequence is TGTGCCAGCAGCCAAGAATACCGGGACAGCTACGAGCAGTACTTC. Its protein is CASSQEYRDSYEQYF. This sequence joins TRBV4-2 and TRBJ2-7; 7 bases match TRBD1. This CDR3 has 15 amino acids. CDR1 and CDR2 from the germline V gene are LGHNA and YNFKEQ. Trimming cost V 0 bases and J 3 bases; bases outside gene matches: 5.

CDR3 amino acids: CASSYVGSSGANVLTF. The CDR3 DNA reads TGTGCCAGCAGCTATGTTGGGAGCTCTGGGGCCAACGTCCTGACTTTC. V and J are TRBV7-9 and TRBJ2-6, with D perhaps TRBD2 (5 bases). From germline, CDR1 is SEHNR and CDR2 FQNEAQ (reference sequence). The CDR3 loop spans 16 amino acids. V lost 4 bases and J 0 bases, leaving 10 bases between the germline ends.

This CDR3 is CASSLTQGSYEQYF. The CDR3 bases are TGTGCCAGCAGCTTGACACAGGGTTCCTACGAGCAGTACTTC. The chain links TRBV7-2 to TRBJ2-7; weak D call: TRBD1 (6 bases). Germline V lookup: CDR1 SGHTA, CDR2 FQGNSA. This CDR3 has 14 residues. The V end was cut by 3 bases, the J end by 1 base, with 10 bases between. The variable domain in full, completed from reference TRBV7-2 and TRBJ2-7, reads GAGVSQSPSNKVTEKGKDVELRCDPISGHTALYWYRQSLGQGLEFLIYFQGNSAPDKSGLPSDRFSAERTGGSVSTLTIQRTQQEDSAVYLCASSLTQGSYEQYFGPGTRLTVT.

This clone was picked up one time. The chain joins TRBV7-2 to TRBJ2-1; D not resolved. Germline V lookup: CDR1 SGHTA, CDR2 FQGNSA. The CDR3 is made up of 16 amino acids. Trimming cost V 0 bases and J 0 bases, with 9 bases left between them. The CDR3 region has the DNA TGTGCCAGCAGCTTAGCGGGCGAGAGCTCCTACAATGAGCAGTTCTTC. It is translated as CASSLAGESSYNEQFF. The whole variable domain, remainder taken from reference TRBV7-2 and TRBJ2-1, is GAGVSQSPSNKVTEKGKDVELRCDPISGHTALYWYRQSLGQGLEFLIYFQGNSAPDKSGLPSDRFSAERTGGSVSTLTIQRTQQEDSAVYLCASSLAGESSYNEQFFGPGTRLTVL.

This clone was counted a few times. V gene TRBV13 combines with J gene TRBJ1-3; 7 bases are a match to TRBD1. CDR3 length: 16 amino acids. Per germline, CDR1 PRHDT and CDR2 FYEKMQ (reference sequence). V trimming: 3 bases; J trimming: 4 bases; junction bases outside the gene matches: 9. The DNA for the CDR3 is TGTGCCAGCAGCTTCGAGACAGGGCTGACGGGAAACACCATATATTTT. Amino acid sequence: CASSFETGLTGNTIYF.

V is TRBV9 and J is TRBJ2-3; D might be TRBD2 (7 bases). The CDR3 runs to 13 residues. The V end was cut by 4 bases, the J end by 5 bases, with 11 bases between. The germline V gene has CDR1 SGDLS and CDR2 YYNGEE. In nucleotides, the CDR3 is TGTGCCAGCAGCCCGGGGGGCCAAGATACGCAGTATTTT. This encodes CASSPGGQDTQYF.

This sequence joins TRBV11-2 and TRBJ2-7; TRBD1 matches at 10 bases. Germline V gene data show CDR1 as SGHAT and CDR2 as FQNNGV. The CDR3 has 17 amino acids. V lost 2 bases and J lost 3; bases outside the gene matches: 10. The CDR3 region is CASSLRPGQGLGYEQYF. Written as DNA, the CDR3 is TGTGCCAGCAGCTTAAGACCGGGACAGGGGTTAGGCTACGAGCAGTACTTC.

This clone was seen more than once but under ten times. The chain uses TRBV7-9 and TRBJ1-6; 9 bases are a match to TRBD1. V shed 5 bases and J 7 bases; nucleotides not matched to a gene: 12. The CDR3 loop spans 17 amino acids. Germline lookup yields CDR1 SEHNR and CDR2 FQNEAQ (reference sequence). CDR3 coding DNA: TGTGCCAGCAGCCGAGGGACAGGGCTGATGGAGAATTCACCCCTCCACTTT. Translating it yields CASSRGTGLMENSPLHF.